This T cell receptor (beta chain) was retrieved from a study of T cell clusters in autoimmune cytopenias. Multiplex touch-down PCR amplified TRB using TRB-A and TRB-B pools in one tube. Reanalyzing the multiplex PCR reads, TCRdb keeps one entry per CDR3 protein, without DNA. This table lists over 6,500 distinct CDR3 sequences. TRB amplification used around 260 ng of peripheral blood genomic DNA. The same data also contributed to another study, on T cell repertoires in aging, cancer and after chemotherapy. This second report adds: Untreated cancer patients had significantly lower blood TCR diversity than age-matched healthy donors.

Material for sequencing was peripheral blood. This TCR came from a human donor in good health.

The CDR3 sequence is CASSGTLRETQYF. The gene calls are TRBV7-6 and TRBJ2-5; TCRdb reports TRBD1, a call that lacks DNA to check it against. The germline V gene has CDR1 SGHVS and CDR2 FNYEAQ. CDR3 length: 13 amino acids. The full variable domain, its missing parts supplied by reference TRBV7-6 and TRBJ2-5, is GAGVSQSPRYKVTKRGQDVALRCDPISGHVSLYWYRQALGQGPEFLTYFNYEAQQDKSGLPNDRFSAERPEGSISTLTIQRTEQRDSAMYRCASSGTLRETQYFGPGTRLLVL.